The 24 T cell receptor beta chains listed next were all sequenced from one sample in a study of Graves' ophthalmopathy and Graves' hyperthyroidism. Amplified TCR beta CDR3 regions were obtained using RNA transcripts as template. Following a first-round RT-PCR that used HTBI primers, a second-round multiplex PCR was carried out. TCRdb analysed the multiplex PCR reads with MiXCR anew, one entry per CDR3 protein. The sample has 260,000 or so distinct CDR3 sequences, 45% seen once; the top ten hold about 45%. Sequencing input: peripheral blood. The receptors originated from an adult man with Graves' ophthalmopathy.

On this clonotype: One junction end disagrees with the germline gene, perhaps due to a read error. This rearrangement joins TRBV9 to TRBJ2-7; 10 bases map to TRBD1. Germline V gene data show CDR1 as SGDLS and CDR2 as YYNGEE. The CDR3 is made up of 17 amino acids. The CDR3 DNA reads TGCGCCAGCAGCCCACGCGGGACAGGGGAAGACATGAGCGAGCAGTACTTC. As protein: CASSPRGTGEDMSEQYF.

The chain has TRBV12-5 and TRBJ2-5, with 9 bases fitting TRBD2. The V segment lost 2 bases and the J segment 5 bases; nucleotides outside the gene matches: 9. CDR1 and CDR2 from the germline V gene are LGHNT and FRNRAP. This CDR3 contains 16 residues. The CDR3 reads CASGLYSLAGKETQYF. CDR3 DNA sequence: TGTGCTAGTGGTTTGTATTCCCTAGCGGGAAAGGAGACCCAGTACTTC. The full variable domain, its missing parts supplied by reference TRBV12-5 and TRBJ2-5, is DARVTQTPRHKVTEMGQEVTMRCQPILGHNTVFWYRQTMMQGLELLAYFRNRAPLDDSGMPKDRFSAEMPDATLATLKIQPSEPRDSAVYFCASGLYSLAGKETQYFGPGTRLLVL.

This clonotype was found many times. The chain carries TRBV10-3 and TRBJ2-5; a weak D match, TRBD2 (5 bases). Trimming took 5 bases from V and 2 from J, leaving 12 bases between them. The CDR3 is 14 residues long. The germline V gene has CDR1 ENHRY and CDR2 SYGVKD. The DNA of the CDR3 is TGTGCCATCAGTCGTACTACGGGGCAAGAGACCCAGTACTTC. Translation: CAISRTTGQETQYF.

This clonotype was detected a few times. This chain's CDR3 is CASSLSVTDRGEKLFF. CDR3 DNA sequence: TGTGCCAGCAGCTTAAGTGTCACGGACAGGGGTGAAAAACTGTTTTTT. The gene calls are TRBV13 and TRBJ1-4; 9 bases align to TRBD1. In germline, CDR1 is PRHDT, CDR2 FYEKMQ (reference sequence). Unmatched junction bases numbered 8, after V lost 2 bases and J lost 7 bases. The CDR3 covers 16 residues.

The rearrangement uses TRBV29-1 and TRBJ2-7; 8 nucleotides align to TRBD1. The germline V gene encodes CDR1 SQVTM and CDR2 ANQGSEA. This CDR3 has 13 amino acids. V was pared by 8 bases and J by 0 bases, with 6 bases of the junction left unmatched. As DNA, the CDR3 is TGCAGCATTGGGGGACAGGCCTCCTACGAGCAGTACTTC. Amino acids: CSIGGQASYEQYF.

This clonotype has more than one count but fewer than ten. The chain combines TRBV10-2 with TRBJ2-2; 8 nucleotides match TRBD2. CDR1 WSHSY and CDR2 SAAADI come from the germline V gene. After removal of 0 bases from V and 5 bases from J, the junction contained 2 bases not matched to a gene. There are 15 residues in the CDR3. This CDR3 is CASSESGLATGELFF. The CDR3 DNA sequence: TGCGCCAGCAGTGAGTCCGGACTAGCTACCGGGGAGCTGTTTTTT.

The DNA for the CDR3 is TGCGCCAGCAGCCCGAGATTCGGGGTTAACTATGGCTACACCTTC. Amino acids: CASSPRFGVNYGYTF. V and J are TRBV5-1 and TRBJ1-2; D uncertain. V dropped 4 bases and J dropped 1 base, with 14 bases sitting between them. CDR3 length: 15 residues. In germline, CDR1 is SGHRS, CDR2 YFSETQ.

This clonotype showed up just a few times. The CDR3 protein is CASSPDRVTHEQYF. The CDR3 nucleotides read TGTGCCAGCAGCCCGGACAGGGTGACTCACGAGCAGTACTTC. This sequence joins TRBV6-1 and TRBJ2-7; 8 bases map to TRBD1. CDR1 is MNHNS and CDR2 is SASEGT in the germline V gene. The CDR3 spans 14 residues. V gave up 6 bases and J gave up 5 bases; unmatched junction bases: 9.

The genes are TRBV9 and TRBJ1-6; 9 nucleotides align to TRBD1. CDR3 size: 17 residues. Trimming cost V 0 bases and J 6 bases; bases outside gene matches: 7. Germline CDR1 and CDR2: SGDLS and YYNGEE. This CDR3 is CASSVEGQGSFNSPLHF. DNA of the CDR3: TGTGCCAGCAGCGTAGAGGGACAGGGCTCGTTTAATTCACCCCTCCACTTT.

Only a few counts were recorded for this clonotype. The chain recombines TRBV4-2 with TRBJ2-7, with 12 bases aligning to TRBD2. The CDR3 totals 16 residues. The trim removed 1 base at V and 4 bases at J, leaving 5 bases unmatched. In germline, CDR1 is LGHNA, CDR2 YNFKEQ. Written as DNA, the CDR3 is TGTGCCAGCAGCCAAGCGACTAGCGGGGGTCATTACGAGCAGTACTTC. Translating gives CASSQATSGGHYEQYF.

The CDR3: CASSIREAQETQYF. In nucleotides, the CDR3 is TGTGCCAGTAGTATACGGGAGGCCCAAGAGACCCAGTACTTC. This rearrangement joins TRBV19 to TRBJ2-5, with TRBD2 matching 7 bases. This CDR3 contains 14 residues. J gave up 1 base and V 2 bases, and 1 base lay outside the gene matches. Germline V gene sequence: CDR1 LNHDA, CDR2 SQIVND (reference sequence).

The V gene is TRBV5-8, the J gene TRBJ1-5; D is unresolved. Germline lookup yields CDR1 SGHTS and CDR2 YDEGEE. This CDR3 has 13 residues. V was clipped by 2 bases and J by 7 bases, with 10 bases between them. The CDR3 DNA reads TGTGCCAGCAGCTTCGGGGTCGGCCAGCCCCAGCATTTT. This codes for CASSFGVGQPQHF.

This clonotype was seen a few times. The gene calls are TRBV20-1 and TRBJ1-5; no definite D call. The CDR3 length is 13 residues. The V and J ends lost 4 bases and 0 bases respectively, with 7 bases between them. CDR1 is DFQATT and CDR2 is SNEGSKA in the germline V gene (reference sequence). CDR3 sequence: CSATAGSNQPQHF. The DNA for the CDR3 is TGCAGTGCTACCGCCGGTAGCAATCAGCCCCAGCATTTT.

The V call is TRBV7-9, the J call TRBJ1-1; TRBD1 matches 8 bases. Trimming at V came to 5 bases and at J to 4 bases, leaving 12 bases not matched to a gene. The CDR3 runs to 16 residues. Germline values: CDR1 SEHNR, CDR2 FQNEAQ (reference sequence). In nucleotides, the CDR3 is TGTGCCAGCAGCATGTATTACAGGGGGACTAGCACTGAAGCTTTCTTT. Protein sequence: CASSMYYRGTSTEAFF.

The genes are TRBV19 and TRBJ1-5; no definite D call. The CDR3 is made up of 14 amino acids. Trimming left V 3 bases short and J 0 bases short, with 6 bases between. Germline CDR1 LNHDA, CDR2 SQIVND (reference sequence). The CDR3 region is CASSMVNSNQPQHF. The CDR3 nucleotides read TGTGCCAGTAGTATGGTAAATAGCAATCAGCCCCAGCATTTT.

Concerning this clonotype itself: A much larger clonotype is one base distant, so this may be a read error. V is TRBV29-1 and J is TRBJ1-2, with a possible D match to TRBD1 (5 bases). CDR1 SQVTM and CDR2 ANQGSEA come from the germline V gene. CDR3 length: 13 residues. CDR3 sequence reads: CSAYSGPDYGYAF. In nucleotides, the CDR3 is TGCAGCGCCTATTCGGGACCGGACTATGGCTACGCCTTC.

Here the CDR3 reads CASSSDRATDTQYF. The CDR3, as DNA: TGTGCCAGCAGCTCCGACAGGGCCACAGATACGCAGTATTTT. The J gene is TRBJ2-3, the V gene TRBV7-9; 7 bases are a match to TRBD1. Germline V gene lookup returns CDR1 SEHNR and CDR2 FQNEAQ (reference sequence). V lost 4 bases and J lost 2; bases outside the gene matches: 3. CDR3 length equals 14 residues.

CDR3 loop: CASSLGLAGVPKTQYF. Here the CDR3 DNA reads TGTGCCAGCAGCTTAGGACTAGCGGGGGTCCCGAAGACCCAGTACTTC. This chain connects TRBV11-3 to TRBJ2-5; 12 nucleotides line up with TRBD2. The trim removed 1 base at V and 6 bases at J, leaving 6 bases unmatched. Looked up from germline, CDR1 is SGHNT and CDR2 is YENEEA. This CDR3 has 16 residues.

This clonotype appeared once. The chain combines TRBV10-3 with TRBJ2-2, with D possibly being TRBD2 (6 bases). Germline loops: CDR1 ENHRY, CDR2 SYGVKD. The V end was cut by 10 bases, the J end by 1 base, with 13 bases between. This CDR3 comprises 14 residues. CDR3 region: CASGTEWNTGELFF. The DNA of the CDR3 is TGTGCCAGCGGGACCGAGTGGAACACCGGGGAGCTGTTTTTT.

The rearrangement joins TRBV5-4 to TRBJ1-2, with 9 bases identical to TRBD1. CDR1 and CDR2 (germline): SGHNT, YYREEE (reference sequence). V was pared by 5 bases and J by 6 bases, with 5 bases of the junction left unmatched. The CDR3 consists of 13 residues. The CDR3 coding sequence is TGTGCCAGCAGTTGGGACAGGGAGGATGGCTACACCTTC. This gives the protein CASSWDREDGYTF. The full variable domain, completed using reference TRBV5-4 and TRBJ1-2, is ETGVTQSPTHLIKTRGQQVTLRCSSQSGHNTVSWYQQALGQGPQFIFQYYREEENGRGNFPPRFSGLQFPNYSSELNVNALELDDSALYLCASSWDREDGYTFGSGTRLTVV.

The V call is TRBV9, the J call TRBJ2-7; D call uncertain. V lost 5 bases, J lost 2 bases, and 8 bases lay in between. The CDR3 totals 12 residues. The germline V gene encodes CDR1 SGDLS and CDR2 YYNGEE. The CDR3 bases are TGTGCCAGCAGTTCCGACACCTACGAGCAGTACTTC. Its protein product is CASSSDTYEQYF.

This clonotype was detected a few times. The V gene is TRBV2, the J gene TRBJ2-5, with 8 bases that match TRBD1. Trimming took 6 bases from V and 12 from J; bases not matched to a gene: 9. CDR1 is SNHLY, CDR2 FYNNEI, per germline. CDR3 length equals 12 residues. CDR3 sequence reads: CASRAQGAREYF. For the CDR3, the DNA is TGTGCCAGCAGGGCCCAGGGGGCACGGGAGTACTTC.

The chain carries TRBV5-6 and TRBJ2-6; D uncertain. The CDR3 is 15 amino acids. CDR1 and CDR2 (germline): SGHDT, YYEEEE. V lost 4 bases to trimming and J lost 0 bases, with 8 bases between them. The CDR3 region is CASSGRNSGANVLTF. Here the CDR3 DNA reads TGTGCCAGCAGCGGACGAAACTCTGGGGCCAACGTCCTGACTTTC.

The rearrangement links TRBV7-3 to TRBJ2-2, with D perhaps TRBD1 or TRBD2 (6 bases each). Deletions cut 4 bases from V and 7 bases from J, with 13 bases between. This CDR3 spans 14 amino acids. Looked up from germline, CDR1 is SGHTA and CDR2 is FQGTGA. Written as DNA, the CDR3 is TGTGCCAGCAGCTCCGACGGGGGCTTCGGGGAGCTGTTTTTT. Translated: CASSSDGGFGELFF.